A single sample gave rise to the 5 T cell receptor beta chains below, sequenced in a study of neurological immune-mediated disorders (dated by TCRdb to about 2019). Libraries were made using 5' RACE. Sequenced using an Illumina HiSeq 2500. Through fastp at Q25 and MiXCR, TCRdb rebuilt clones from the public reads, retaining in-frame beta chains. Every distinct CDR3 protein forms one entry, paired with its most common genes and DNA. The sample records about 59,000 distinct CDR3 sequences, 24% of which are singletons. In total, the top ten clones hold about 5% of the sample. The sample's time point label, in plain terms: technical triplicate 2. The material sequenced was PBMCs. The source is a man in his sixties with HTLV-1-associated myelopathy (HAM/TSP).

The sample holds many counts of this clonotype. The rearrangement uses TRBV5-5 and TRBJ1-2; D unclear. V gave up 4 bases and J gave up 7 bases, with 17 bases separating them. The CDR3 totals 14 residues. CDR1 is SGHKS, CDR2 YYEKEE, per germline (reference sequence). This CDR3 reads CASSLYGDASGYTF. CDR3 bases: TGTGCCAGCAGCCTGTATGGGGATGCAAGTGGCTACACCTTC.

There are many counts of this clonotype. The chain couples TRBV7-9 to TRBJ2-7; 10 nucleotides agree with TRBD2. The CDR3 runs to 13 residues. The germline V gene has CDR1 SEHNR and CDR2 FQNEAQ (reference sequence). The J segment lost 3 bases and the V segment lost 8 bases, leaving 4 bases of the junction unmatched. The CDR3, as DNA: TGTGCCAGCGGCCTAGCGGGAGTCTACGAGCAGTACTTC. Its translation: CASGLAGVYEQYF.

In this sample, this clonotype turned up many times. This chain links TRBV3-1 with TRBJ2-2; the match to TRBD1 covers 9 bases. Germline V gene lookup returns CDR1 LGHDT and CDR2 YNNKEL (reference sequence). The CDR3 spans 17 residues. Trimming removed 4 bases from V and 4 bases from J; junction bases left unmatched: 10. The chain's CDR3 is CASSRLGGQGSTGELFF. CDR3 nucleotide sequence: TGTGCCAGCAGCCGCCTAGGGGGACAGGGTAGCACCGGGGAGCTGTTTTTT.

This clonotype was picked up many times. The chain employs TRBV28 and TRBJ1-3; TRBD1 agrees at 7 bases. Germline V gene lookup returns CDR1 MDHEN and CDR2 SYDVKM. The CDR3 sequence is 14 residues long. After removal of 6 bases from V and 0 bases from J, the junction contained 2 bases not matched to a gene. The CDR3 nucleotides are TGTGCCAGCAGGTACAGGGGCTCTGGAAACACCATATATTTT. Encoded protein: CASRYRGSGNTIYF.

This clonotype is medium-sized. This chain uses TRBV28 with TRBJ2-3; 8 nucleotides agree with TRBD2. The CDR3 is 15 residues long. The germline V gene has CDR1 MDHEN and CDR2 SYDVKM. The trim removed 2 bases at V and 1 base at J, leaving 2 bases unmatched. The DNA for the CDR3 is TGTGCCAGCAGTTTAGCGGGAGGAGGCACAGATACGCAGTATTTT. This gives the protein CASSLAGGGTDTQYF.